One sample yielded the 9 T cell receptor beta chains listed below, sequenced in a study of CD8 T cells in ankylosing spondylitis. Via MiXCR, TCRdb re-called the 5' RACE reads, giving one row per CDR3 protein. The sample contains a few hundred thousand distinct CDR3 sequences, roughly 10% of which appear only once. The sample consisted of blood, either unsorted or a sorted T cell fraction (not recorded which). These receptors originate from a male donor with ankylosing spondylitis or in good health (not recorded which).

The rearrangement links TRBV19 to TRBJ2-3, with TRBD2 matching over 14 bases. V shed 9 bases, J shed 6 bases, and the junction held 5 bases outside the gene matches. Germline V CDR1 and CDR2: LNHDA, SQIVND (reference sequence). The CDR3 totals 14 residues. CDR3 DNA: TGTGCCAGCCGACTAGCGGGGGGGCCGGATACGCAGTATTTT. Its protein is CASRLAGGPDTQYF.

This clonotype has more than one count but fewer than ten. CDR3 sequence (DNA): TGTGCCAGCAGCCAAGACCCTAACACTGAAGCTTTCTTT. Amino acid sequence: CASSQDPNTEAFF. The chain couples TRBV7-3 to TRBJ1-1; no firm D call. Trimming took off 5 bases at V and 2 bases at J, with 9 bases between the two ends. The germline gives CDR1 SGHTA, CDR2 FQGTGA. The CDR3 sequence is 13 residues long.

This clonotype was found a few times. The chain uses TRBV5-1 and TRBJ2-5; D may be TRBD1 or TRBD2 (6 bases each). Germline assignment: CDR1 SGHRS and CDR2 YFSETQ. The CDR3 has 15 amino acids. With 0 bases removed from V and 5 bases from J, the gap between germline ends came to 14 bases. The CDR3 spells CASSLALGGGETQYF. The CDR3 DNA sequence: TGCGCCAGCAGCTTGGCCCTAGGGGGAGGTGAGACCCAGTACTTC. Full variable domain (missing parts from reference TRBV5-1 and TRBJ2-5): KAGVTQTPRYLIKTRGQQVTLSCSPISGHRSVSWYQQTPGQGLQFLFEYFSETQRNKGNFPGRFSGRQFSNSRSEMNVSTLELGDSALYLCASSLALGGGETQYFGPGTRLLVL.

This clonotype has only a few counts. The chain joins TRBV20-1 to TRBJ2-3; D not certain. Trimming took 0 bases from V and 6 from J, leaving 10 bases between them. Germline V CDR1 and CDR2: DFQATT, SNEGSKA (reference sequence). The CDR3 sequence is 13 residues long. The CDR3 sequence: CSAREVKSDTQYF. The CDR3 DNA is TGCAGTGCTAGAGAGGTGAAGTCCGATACGCAGTATTTT.

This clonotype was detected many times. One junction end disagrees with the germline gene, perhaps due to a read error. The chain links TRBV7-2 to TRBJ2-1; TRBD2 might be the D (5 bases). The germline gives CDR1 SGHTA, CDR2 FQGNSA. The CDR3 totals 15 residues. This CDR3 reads CASSLAFSSYNEQFF. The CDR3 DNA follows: TGTGCCAGCAGCCTAGCTTTCAGCTCCTACAATGAGCAGTTCTTC.

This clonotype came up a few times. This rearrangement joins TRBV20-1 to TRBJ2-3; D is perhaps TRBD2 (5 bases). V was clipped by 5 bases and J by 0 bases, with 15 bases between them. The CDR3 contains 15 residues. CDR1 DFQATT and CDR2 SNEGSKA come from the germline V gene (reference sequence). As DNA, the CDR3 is TGCAGTGCTGACCCCGGGGAGATTAGCACAGATACGCAGTATTTT. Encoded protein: CSADPGEISTDTQYF.

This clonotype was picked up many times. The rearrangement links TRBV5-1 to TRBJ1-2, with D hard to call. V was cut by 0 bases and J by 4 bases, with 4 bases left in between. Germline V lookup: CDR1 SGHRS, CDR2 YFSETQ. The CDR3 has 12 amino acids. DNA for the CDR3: TGCGCCAGCAGCTTGGAAAGCTATGGCTACACCTTC. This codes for CASSLESYGYTF. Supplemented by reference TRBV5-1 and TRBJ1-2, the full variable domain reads KAGVTQTPRYLIKTRGQQVTLSCSPISGHRSVSWYQQTPGQGLQFLFEYFSETQRNKGNFPGRFSGRQFSNSRSEMNVSTLELGDSALYLCASSLESYGYTFGSGTRLTVV.

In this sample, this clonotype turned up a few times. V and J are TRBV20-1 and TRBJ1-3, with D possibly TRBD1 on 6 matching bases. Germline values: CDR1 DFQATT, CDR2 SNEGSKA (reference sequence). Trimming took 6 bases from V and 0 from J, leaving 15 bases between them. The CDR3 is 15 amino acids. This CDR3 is CSARWGGNSGNTIYF. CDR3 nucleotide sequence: TGCAGTGCCCGGTGGGGGGGCAACTCTGGAAACACCATATATTTT.

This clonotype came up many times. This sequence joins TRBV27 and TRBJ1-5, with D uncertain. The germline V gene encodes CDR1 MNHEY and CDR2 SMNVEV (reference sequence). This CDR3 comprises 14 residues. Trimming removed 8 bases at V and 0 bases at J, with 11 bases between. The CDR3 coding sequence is TGTGCCAGCGGTTCTCTGTATAGCAATCAGCCCCAGCATTTT. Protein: CASGSLYSNQPQHF.